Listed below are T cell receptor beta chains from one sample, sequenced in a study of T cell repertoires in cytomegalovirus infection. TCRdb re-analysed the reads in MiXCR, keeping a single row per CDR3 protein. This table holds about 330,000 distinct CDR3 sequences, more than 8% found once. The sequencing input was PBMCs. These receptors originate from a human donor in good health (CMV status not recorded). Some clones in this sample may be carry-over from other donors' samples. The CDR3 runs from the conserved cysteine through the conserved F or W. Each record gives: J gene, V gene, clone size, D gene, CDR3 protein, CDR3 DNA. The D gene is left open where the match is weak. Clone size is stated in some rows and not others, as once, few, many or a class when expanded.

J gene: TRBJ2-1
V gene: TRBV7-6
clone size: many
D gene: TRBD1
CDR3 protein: CASSLQPGQGRSEQFF
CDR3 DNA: TGTGCCAGCAGCTTACAACCGGGACAGGGGAGGAGTGAGCAGTTCTTC

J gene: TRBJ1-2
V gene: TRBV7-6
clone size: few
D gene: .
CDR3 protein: CASSLSHTSYGYTF
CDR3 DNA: TGTGCCAGCAGCTTATCCCACACGAGTTATGGCTACACCTTC

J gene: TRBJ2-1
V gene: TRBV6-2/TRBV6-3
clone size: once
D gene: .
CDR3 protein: CASKKPRGRGADEQFF
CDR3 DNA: TGTGCCAGCAAAAAGCCCCGAGGTAGGGGTGCAGATGAGCAGTTCTTC

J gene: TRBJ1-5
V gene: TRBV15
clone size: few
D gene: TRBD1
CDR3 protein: CATSRDRVQPQHF
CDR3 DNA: TGTGCCACCAGCAGGGACAGGGTCCAGCCCCAGCATTTT

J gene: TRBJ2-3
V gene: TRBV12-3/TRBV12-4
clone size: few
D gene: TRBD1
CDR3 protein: CASSSSDRGLVDTQYF
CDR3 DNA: TGTGCCAGCAGTTCGTCGGACAGGGGCCTTGTAGATACGCAGTATTTT

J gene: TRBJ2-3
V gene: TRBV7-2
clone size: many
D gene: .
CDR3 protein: CASSLRVSINTDTQYF
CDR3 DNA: TGTGCCAGCAGCTTACGGGTGTCAATTAACACAGATACGCAGTATTTT

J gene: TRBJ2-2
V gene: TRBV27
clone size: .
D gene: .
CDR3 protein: CASSLLVSRGPNTGELFF
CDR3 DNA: TGTGCCAGCAGTTTATTGGTTTCGAGGGGACCGAACACCGGGGAGCTGTTTTTT

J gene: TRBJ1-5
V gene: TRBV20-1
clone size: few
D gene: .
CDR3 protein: CSARGINQPQHF
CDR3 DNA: TGCAGTGCTAGGGGGATCAATCAGCCCCAGCATTTT

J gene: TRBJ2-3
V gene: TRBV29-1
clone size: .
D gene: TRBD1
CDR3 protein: CSVELQGALGTDTQYF
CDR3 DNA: TGCAGCGTTGAGTTGCAGGGGGCCCTTGGGACAGATACGCAGTATTTT

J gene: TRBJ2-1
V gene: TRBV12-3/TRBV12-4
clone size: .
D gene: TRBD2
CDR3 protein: CASSGLAGAEQFF
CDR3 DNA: TGTGCCAGCAGTGGACTAGCGGGGGCCGAGCAGTTCTTC

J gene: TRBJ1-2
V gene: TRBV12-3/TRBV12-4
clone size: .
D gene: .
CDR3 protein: CASGYSETNYGYTF
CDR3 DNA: TGTGCCAGCGGCTACAGTGAGACTAACTATGGCTACACCTTC

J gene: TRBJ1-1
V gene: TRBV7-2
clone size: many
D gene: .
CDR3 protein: CASSLAPGKKNTEAFF
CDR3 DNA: TGTGCCAGCAGCTTAGCCCCCGGGAAGAAGAACACTGAAGCTTTCTTT

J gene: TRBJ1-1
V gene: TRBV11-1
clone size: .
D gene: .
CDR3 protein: CASSLAPANTEAFF
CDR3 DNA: TGTGCCAGCAGCTTAGCTCCAGCGAACACTGAAGCTTTCTTT

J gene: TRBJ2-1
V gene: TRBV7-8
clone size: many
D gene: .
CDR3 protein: CASSQVGGLYNEQFF
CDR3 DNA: TGTGCCAGCAGCCAGGTAGGAGGCCTCTACAATGAGCAGTTCTTC

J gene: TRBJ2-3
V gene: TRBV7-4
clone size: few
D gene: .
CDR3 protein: CASSLDVRPNTDTQYF
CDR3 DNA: TGTGCCAGCAGCTTAGATGTGCGACCCAACACAGATACGCAGTATTTT

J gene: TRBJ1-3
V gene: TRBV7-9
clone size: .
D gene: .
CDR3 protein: CASNRGGDTFF
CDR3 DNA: TGTGCCAGCAACCGAGGGGGGGACACGTTCTTT

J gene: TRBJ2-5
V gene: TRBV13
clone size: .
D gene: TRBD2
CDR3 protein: CASSMTWGGTSETQYF
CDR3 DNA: TGTGCCAGCAGCATGACCTGGGGAGGGACTAGTGAGACCCAGTACTTC

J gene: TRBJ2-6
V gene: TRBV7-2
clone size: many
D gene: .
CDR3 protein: CASSTVGGTGANVLTF
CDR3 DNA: TGTGCCAGCAGCACAGTCGGGGGTACAGGGGCCAACGTCCTGACTTTC

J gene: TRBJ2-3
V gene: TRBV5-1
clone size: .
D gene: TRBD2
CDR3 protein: CASSPGGLLLDTQYF
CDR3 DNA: TGCGCCAGCAGCCCGGGGGGGCTTCTCTTGGATACGCAGTATTTT

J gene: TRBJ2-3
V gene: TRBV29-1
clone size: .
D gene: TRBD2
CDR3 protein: CSVRGLEAGSTDTQYF
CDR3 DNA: TGCAGCGTTAGGGGATTAGAAGCGGGGAGCACAGATACGCAGTATTTT

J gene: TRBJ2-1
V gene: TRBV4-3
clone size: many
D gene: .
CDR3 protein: CASSQGGGREYNEQFF
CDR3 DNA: TGCGCCAGCAGCCAAGGAGGGGGAAGAGAATACAATGAGCAGTTCTTC

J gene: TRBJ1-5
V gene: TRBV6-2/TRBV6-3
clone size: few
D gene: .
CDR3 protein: CASAIGGNQPQHF
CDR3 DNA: TGTGCCAGTGCAATCGGGGGGAATCAGCCCCAGCATTTT

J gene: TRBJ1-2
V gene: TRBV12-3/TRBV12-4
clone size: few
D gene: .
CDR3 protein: CASSFLGPLIGYTF
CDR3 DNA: TGTGCCAGCAGTTTTTTGGGACCCCTGATCGGCTACACCTTC

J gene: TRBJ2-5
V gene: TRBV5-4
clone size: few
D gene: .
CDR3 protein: CASSLAYAGKEETQYF
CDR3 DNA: TGTGCCAGCAGCTTGGCGTATGCGGGGAAGGAAGAGACCCAGTACTTC

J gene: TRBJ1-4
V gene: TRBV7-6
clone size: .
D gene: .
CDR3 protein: CASSPRQFWSPNEKLFF
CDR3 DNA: TGTGCCAGCAGCCCCCGACAGTTTTGGTCCCCTAATGAAAAACTGTTTTTT

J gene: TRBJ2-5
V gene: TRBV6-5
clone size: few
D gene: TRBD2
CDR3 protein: CASSPYLSGKKETQYF
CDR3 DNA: TGTGCCAGCAGCCCCTACCTTAGCGGGAAAAAAGAGACCCAGTACTTC

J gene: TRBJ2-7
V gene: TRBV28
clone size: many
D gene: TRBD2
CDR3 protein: CASSPTLGGGRYEQYF
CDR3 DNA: TGTGCCAGCAGTCCGACGTTGGGTGGCGGGAGATACGAGCAGTACTTC

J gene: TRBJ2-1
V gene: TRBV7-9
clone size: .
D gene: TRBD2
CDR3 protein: CASSSGTSAYNEQFF
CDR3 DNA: TGTGCCAGCAGCTCCGGGACTAGCGCCTACAATGAGCAGTTCTTC

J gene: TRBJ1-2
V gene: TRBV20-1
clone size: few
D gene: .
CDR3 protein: CSARDARFRGNYGYTF
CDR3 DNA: TGCAGTGCTAGAGACGCTCGATTCAGGGGAAACTATGGCTACACCTTC

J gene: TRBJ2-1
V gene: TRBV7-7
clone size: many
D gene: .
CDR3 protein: CASSPEGTDNEQFF
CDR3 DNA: TGTGCCAGCAGCCCTGAGGGTACAGACAATGAGCAGTTCTTC

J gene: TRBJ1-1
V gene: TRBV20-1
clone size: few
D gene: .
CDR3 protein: CSAGGMAAMNTEAFF
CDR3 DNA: TGCAGTGCAGGTGGTATGGCAGCCATGAACACTGAAGCTTTCTTT

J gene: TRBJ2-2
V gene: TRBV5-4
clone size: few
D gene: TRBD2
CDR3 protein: CASSHQGRGGGNTGELFF
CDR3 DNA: TGTGCCAGCAGCCACCAGGGTCGCGGCGGGGGTAACACCGGGGAGCTGTTTTTT

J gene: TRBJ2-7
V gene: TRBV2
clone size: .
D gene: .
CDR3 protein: CASSEWFSSYEQYF
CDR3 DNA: TGTGCCAGCAGTGAATGGTTTAGCTCCTACGAGCAGTACTTC

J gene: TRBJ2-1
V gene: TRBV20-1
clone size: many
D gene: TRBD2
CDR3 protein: CSAVDDRYLAGGSYNEQFF
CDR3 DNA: TGCAGTGCTGTCGACGACAGATATCTAGCGGGAGGCTCCTACAATGAGCAGTTCTTC